Presented here are 22 T cell receptor beta chains from one specimen sequenced in a study of control samples from healthy donors and cancer patients. Data came from immunoSEQ multiplex PCR; TCRdb stores just in-frame clones and leaves some out. The sample has 100,000 to 150,000 clones, 90% to 95% seen once. The material sequenced was blood. The receptors were gathered from a woman aged 18-29 years in good health.

This sequence joins TRBV15 and TRBJ1-2; TRBD1 matches at 9 bases. The CDR3 has 15 amino acids. V lost 3 bases, J lost 4 bases, and 6 bases stayed unmatched. The germline CDR1 and CDR2 sequences are LNHNV and YYDKDF (reference sequence). DNA of the CDR3: TGTGCCACCAGCAGCCGGGACAGGGATGTCTATGGCTACACCTTC. Amino acids: CATSSRDRDVYGYTF.

This clone was seen once. V gene TRBV20-1 combines with J gene TRBJ2-1, with TRBD2 identical over 7 bases. V gave up 3 bases and J gave up 7 bases; unmatched junction bases: 3. The germline gives CDR1 DFQATT, CDR2 SNEGSKA (reference sequence). This CDR3 comprises 12 residues. CDR3 nucleotides: TGCAGTGCTAGTCGGACTAGGAATGAGCAGTTCTTC. Protein sequence: CSASRTRNEQFF.

This chain connects TRBV9 to TRBJ2-3; D is tentatively TRBD1 or TRBD2 (6 bases each). Looked up from germline, CDR1 is SGDLS and CDR2 is YYNGEE. V was clipped by 0 bases and J by 7 bases, with 12 bases between them. The CDR3 is made up of 14 amino acids. CDR3 in DNA: TGTGCCAGCAGCGTAGCCGGGGGCGCGTATACGCAGTATTTT. Protein sequence: CASSVAGGAYTQYF.

J is TRBJ1-1 and V is TRBV19; no firm D call. Germline V gives CDR1 LNHDA, CDR2 SQIVND (reference sequence). The CDR3 runs to 16 residues. V lost 5 bases to trimming and J lost 1 base, with 17 bases between them. CDR3 sequence (DNA): TGTGCCAGTAGTCCATACTCAACAGACTCGAACACTGAAGCTTTCTTT. Amino acids: CASSPYSTDSNTEAFF. The whole variable domain, filled in from reference TRBV19 and TRBJ1-1, reads DGGITQSPKYLFRKEGQNVTLSCEQNLNHDAMYWYRQDPGQGLRLIYYSQIVNDFQKGDIAEGYSVSREKKESFPLTVTSAQKNPTAFYLCASSPYSTDSNTEAFFGQGTRLTVV.

The rearrangement joins TRBV5-1 to TRBJ2-2; a possible D gene is TRBD2 (5 bases). Trimming pared 0 bases from V and 1 base from J, leaving 7 bases between. Germline CDR1 reads SGHRS; CDR2 reads YFSETQ. The CDR3 is 15 amino acids. The CDR3 region is CASSLVRGNTGELFF. CDR3 nucleotide sequence: TGCGCCAGCAGCTTGGTTCGGGGGAACACCGGGGAGCTGTTTTTT. The entire variable domain, with the rest obtained from reference TRBV5-1 and TRBJ2-2, is as follows: KAGVTQTPRYLIKTRGQQVTLSCSPISGHRSVSWYQQTPGQGLQFLFEYFSETQRNKGNFPGRFSGRQFSNSRSEMNVSTLELGDSALYLCASSLVRGNTGELFFGEGSRLTVL.

The genes are TRBV19 and TRBJ2-6, with D possibly called TRBD1 or TRBD2 (5 bases each). There are 15 residues in the CDR3. Trimming stripped 6 bases from V and 0 bases from J, with 9 bases between. Germline V gene data show CDR1 as LNHDA and CDR2 as SQIVND (reference sequence). The CDR3 reads CASRGESSGANVLTF. Here the CDR3 DNA reads TGTGCCAGTAGGGGGGAGAGCTCTGGGGCCAACGTCCTGACTTTC.

This chain connects TRBV4-1 to TRBJ2-7, with TRBD1 matching 8 bases. Germline CDR1 reads MGHRA; CDR2 reads YSYEKL. J was trimmed by 1 base and V by 0 bases; bases with no gene match: 8. CDR3 size: 17 residues. The chain's CDR3 is CASSQDVWGTGSYEQYF. The CDR3 bases are TGCGCCAGCAGCCAAGACGTCTGGGGGACAGGATCCTACGAGCAGTACTTC.

The rearrangement joins TRBV7-3 to TRBJ2-2; 9 bases align to TRBD2. Trimming took 0 bases from V and 6 from J; bases not matched to a gene: 2. This CDR3 comprises 15 residues. CDR1 is SGHTA, CDR2 FQGTGA, per germline. CDR3 nucleotides: TGTGCCAGCAGCTTAACAGGCGGGAGGGCCGGGGAGCTGTTTTTT. Translation: CASSLTGGRAGELFF. Combining the CDR3 with reference TRBV7-3 and TRBJ2-2 gives the whole variable domain GAGVSQTPSNKVTEKGKYVELRCDPISGHTALYWYRQSLGQGPEFLIYFQGTGAADDSGLPNDRFFAVRPEGSVSTLKIQRTERGDSAVYLCASSLTGGRAGELFFGEGSRLTVL.

This clone has a single count. This chain joins TRBV7-2 and TRBJ1-2; 10 bases agree with TRBD1. V shed 6 bases and J 6 bases; nucleotides not matched to a gene: 7. CDR3 length: 14 amino acids. CDR1 is SGHTA and CDR2 is FQGNSA in the germline V gene. The CDR3 reads CASRWDRGRDGYTF. CDR3 in DNA: TGTGCCAGCAGATGGGACAGGGGTCGGGATGGCTACACCTTC.

The chain links TRBV3-1 (or the pseudogene TRBV3-2) to TRBJ2-5; 9 nucleotides agree with TRBD2. J gave up 5 bases and V 7 bases, and 14 bases lay outside the gene matches. CDR1 is LGHDT and CDR2 is YNNKEL in the germline V gene (reference sequence). There are 16 residues in the CDR3. The CDR3 DNA reads as TGTGCCAGCACCTCGGTGGTAGCGGGAGTGACCGAGACCCAGTACTTC. The encoded protein is CASTSVVAGVTETQYF.

This clone was observed a single time. This chain connects TRBV27 to TRBJ2-7; D possibly matches TRBD1 or TRBD2 (5 bases each). The length of the CDR3 is 16 residues. Germline V gene sequence: CDR1 MNHEY, CDR2 SMNVEV (reference sequence). Trimming took 0 bases from V and 0 from J, leaving 12 bases between them. CDR3 coding DNA: TGTGCCAGCAGTTTATCTTCGGGACCCTACTCCTACGAGCAGTACTTC. This gives the protein CASSLSSGPYSYEQYF.

This chain joins TRBV18 and TRBJ1-2, with TRBD1 identical over 9 bases. Trimming cost V 2 bases and J 8 bases; bases outside gene matches: 9. The CDR3 is 15 residues long. The germline V gene has CDR1 KGHSH and CDR2 LQKENI. The CDR3 DNA follows: TGTGCCAGCTCACCAGGGACAGGGCATCCCGGCGGCTACACCTTC. Protein product: CASSPGTGHPGGYTF.

The chain has TRBV5-1 and TRBJ1-1; D is unresolved. The V gene's germline CDR1 is SGHRS and CDR2 YFSETQ. This CDR3 spans 14 amino acids. The ends were cut back, 4 bases at V and 0 bases at J, with 10 bases in the middle. The CDR3 DNA follows: TGCGCCAGCAGCCTTTCAGGCATGAACACTGAAGCTTTCTTT. This gives the protein CASSLSGMNTEAFF.

In this sample, this clone turned up once. The chain recombines TRBV29-1 with TRBJ2-5; 10 bases fit TRBD2. CDR1 is SQVTM and CDR2 is ANQGSEA in the germline V gene. Germline trimming cut 5 bases from V and 1 base from J; bases unmatched to any gene: 7. There are 15 residues in the CDR3. The CDR3 spells CSVQRLAGSQETQYF. The CDR3 region has the DNA TGCAGCGTTCAGAGACTAGCGGGCTCCCAAGAGACCCAGTACTTC.

The chain is built from TRBV19 and TRBJ2-5; 7 bases line up with TRBD1. The CDR3 sequence is 14 residues long. V was pared by 1 base and J by 5 bases, with 4 bases of the junction left unmatched. Per germline, CDR1 LNHDA and CDR2 SQIVND (reference sequence). The CDR3 coding sequence is TGTGCCAGTAGTATAGGGACAGGTTTGGAGACCCAGTACTTC. This sequence encodes CASSIGTGLETQYF.

The chain carries TRBV6-5 and TRBJ1-2; a possible D gene is TRBD1 (5 bases). The V end was cut by 6 bases, the J end by 4 bases, with 9 bases between. The CDR3 length is 12 residues. Germline CDR1 reads MNHEY; CDR2 reads SVGAGI. CDR3 loop: CASSGQGYGYTF. CDR3 sequence (DNA): TGTGCCAGCAGCGGTCAGGGCTATGGCTACACCTTC.

This clone has only one observation. V is TRBV4-1 and J is TRBJ2-5, with 9 bases identical to TRBD2. The ends lost 1 base at V and 4 bases at J; junction bases unmatched: 10. The CDR3 extends over 17 amino acids. Germline V gene data show CDR1 as MGHRA and CDR2 as YSYEKL. The chain's CDR3 is CASSQGLAGSWGETQYF. CDR3 in DNA: TGCGCCAGCAGCCAAGGTCTAGCGGGAAGTTGGGGAGAGACCCAGTACTTC.

This chain connects TRBV5-1 to TRBJ1-6; D remains ambiguous. The germline V gene has CDR1 SGHRS and CDR2 YFSETQ. The CDR3 has 15 residues. The V and J ends lost 4 bases and 7 bases respectively, with 15 bases between them. As DNA, the CDR3 is TGCGCCAGCAGCGCCGGACTCACGGAGAATTCACCCCTCCACTTT. Translated: CASSAGLTENSPLHF.

The J gene is TRBJ1-2, the V gene TRBV29-1; no clear D. CDR1 is SQVTM and CDR2 is ANQGSEA in the germline V gene. This CDR3 region has 12 residues. Trimming stripped 1 base from V and 2 bases from J, with 5 bases between. This CDR3 is CSVEGINYGYTF. CDR3 DNA: TGCAGCGTTGAAGGGATAAACTATGGCTACACCTTC.

The CDR3 loop is CASSSRQGARDTGELFF. CDR3 bases: TGCGCCAGCAGCAGCCGACAGGGGGCGCGAGATACCGGGGAGCTGTTTTTT. The chain carries TRBV5-1 and TRBJ2-2; 10 bases map to TRBD1. Looked up from germline, CDR1 is SGHRS and CDR2 is YFSETQ. The V segment lost 4 bases and the J segment 5 bases; nucleotides outside the gene matches: 11. CDR3 length equals 17 residues.

V gene TRBV7-3 combines with J gene TRBJ2-5, with 9 bases identical to TRBD2. V shed 4 bases and J 1 base; nucleotides not matched to a gene: 4. This CDR3 region has 15 residues. Per germline, CDR1 SGHTA and CDR2 FQGTGA. CDR3 sequence (DNA): TGTGCCAGCAGCTCAGGGACTAGCCCCCAAGAGACCCAGTACTTC. Amino acid sequence: CASSSGTSPQETQYF.

The J gene is TRBJ1-1, the V gene TRBV7-2; weak D call: TRBD1 (6 bases). V was trimmed by 5 bases and J by 2 bases, leaving 24 bases between them. This CDR3 comprises 18 residues. Germline V gene sequence: CDR1 SGHTA, CDR2 FQGNSA. The CDR3 DNA reads TGTGCCAGCAGCCCCTCGGTTCCCACCCGGGACATTAACACTGAAGCTTTCTTT. Translation gives CASSPSVPTRDINTEAFF. The full variable domain, rest sourced from reference TRBV7-2 and TRBJ1-1, is GAGVSQSPSNKVTEKGKDVELRCDPISGHTALYWYRQSLGQGLEFLIYFQGNSAPDKSGLPSDRFSAERTGGSVSTLTIQRTQQEDSAVYLCASSPSVPTRDINTEAFFGQGTRLTVV.